This paragraph covers one T cell receptor (beta chain) sequence. Clones were read by immunoSEQ multiplex PCR, and TCRdb kept only the in-frame ones, dropping some. The sample has 50,000 to 85,000 clones, 83% seen once. V was cut by 2 bases and J by 5 bases, with 16 bases left in between. Looked up from germline, CDR1 is SGHAT and CDR2 is FQNNGV. The CDR3 sequence is 16 residues long. The data derive from a study of OX40 agonist ivuxolimab in advanced cancers. The sample consisted of CD4+ or CD8+ T cells sorted from blood, taken in a trial of the OX40 agonist ivuxolimab. The V and J genes are TRBV11-2 and TRBJ2-1; possibly TRBD2 for D (6 bases). The TCR was taken from an adult with an advanced solid tumor such as melanoma, head and neck, liver or kidney cancer. The CDR3 DNA is TGTGCCAGCAGCTTAATTTCCGGCGGGGCCCACAATGAGCAGTTCTTC. It translates to CASSLISGGAHNEQFF.